Listed below are T cell receptor beta chains from one sample, sequenced in a study of T cell responses to AZD1222 COVID-19 vaccine. Profiling relied on immunoSEQ multiplex PCR, and the TCRdb table lists in-frame clones only, not all of them. This table holds about 160,000 clones, approximately 94% found once. This sample comprised peripheral blood, obtained 28 days after the second AZD1222 dose. These receptors were taken from an adult who received the AZD1222 COVID-19 vaccine. Each CDR3 is given with its conserved first and last residue. Fields, in order: J gene, clone size, V gene, D gene, CDR3 DNA, CDR3 protein. A D gene is named only where the DNA matches it firmly. Clone size is given for some rows only: seen once, a few or many times, or a class if the clone is expanded.

j_call: TRBJ2-7; clone_size: .; v_call: TRBV7-2; d_call: TRBD1; cdr3_nt: TGTGCCAGCAGGGAGACAGGGGGCTTGTACGAGCAGTACTTC; cdr3_aa: CASRETGGLYEQYF
j_call: TRBJ1-2; clone_size: .; v_call: TRBV21-1; d_call: .; cdr3_nt: TGTGCCAGCAGCAAAGCGCTCCGGGTCCTAGCGACTTATGGCTACACCTTC; cdr3_aa: CASSKALRVLATYGYTF
j_call: TRBJ2-1; clone_size: .; v_call: TRBV30; d_call: TRBD2; cdr3_nt: TGTGCCTGGAGTGCGGGACTAGCGGGGCCCAGACATTACAATGAGCAGTTCTTC; cdr3_aa: CAWSAGLAGPRHYNEQFF
j_call: TRBJ2-7; clone_size: .; v_call: TRBV18; d_call: .; cdr3_nt: TGTGCCAGCTCACCGCGTCCAGCCGACTCCTACGAGCAGTACTTC; cdr3_aa: CASSPRPADSYEQYF
j_call: TRBJ2-5; clone_size: .; v_call: TRBV2; d_call: .; cdr3_nt: TGTGCCAGCAGTGCCCACCTCGGGATATCGCGGGAGACCCAGTACTTC; cdr3_aa: CASSAHLGISRETQYF
j_call: TRBJ2-7; clone_size: once; v_call: TRBV6-5; d_call: .; cdr3_nt: TGTGCCAGCAGCCTCACAGCAGGGTACGAGCAGTACTTC; cdr3_aa: CASSLTAGYEQYF
j_call: TRBJ1-5; clone_size: once; v_call: TRBV28; d_call: .; cdr3_nt: TGTGCCAGCAGCTCGCGGGGACGGGGAAAGGGGAATCAGCCCCAGCATTTT; cdr3_aa: CASSSRGRGKGNQPQHF
j_call: TRBJ2-1; clone_size: .; v_call: TRBV4-1; d_call: TRBD2; cdr3_nt: TGCGCCAGCAGCCAAGAGAGGTTAGCGGGAGGTACGAAGTCCTACAATGAGCAGTTCTTC; cdr3_aa: CASSQERLAGGTKSYNEQFF
j_call: TRBJ2-3; clone_size: .; v_call: TRBV2; d_call: .; cdr3_nt: TGTGCCAGTAGAACCGATACGCAGTATTTT; cdr3_aa: CASRTDTQYF
j_call: TRBJ2-5; clone_size: .; v_call: TRBV29-1; d_call: .; cdr3_nt: TGCAGCGTTGAAGGGCACTGGGGGCAAGAGACCCAGTACTTC; cdr3_aa: CSVEGHWGQETQYF
j_call: TRBJ2-1; clone_size: once; v_call: TRBV2; d_call: TRBD2; cdr3_nt: TGTGCCAGCAGGGACCCCCTAGCGGGGGAAGTCAATGAGCAGTTCTTC; cdr3_aa: CASRDPLAGEVNEQFF
j_call: TRBJ1-6; clone_size: once; v_call: TRBV19; d_call: .; cdr3_nt: TGTGCCAGTAGTGTCCTTAATTCACCCCTCCACTTT; cdr3_aa: CASSVLNSPLHF
j_call: TRBJ2-7; clone_size: .; v_call: TRBV6-5; d_call: .; cdr3_nt: TGTGCCAGCTGCTCCAGGCTAGCCGTCGCCGAGCAGTACTTC; cdr3_aa: CASCSRLAVAEQYF
j_call: TRBJ2-7; clone_size: .; v_call: TRBV19; d_call: .; cdr3_nt: TGTGCCAGTAGTATAAGGGGAGACGAGCAGTACTTC; cdr3_aa: CASSIRGDEQYF
j_call: TRBJ1-1; clone_size: .; v_call: TRBV6-6; d_call: .; cdr3_nt: TGTGCCAGCAGCCACGGGCCCGGAAATATGAACACTGAAGCTTTCTTT; cdr3_aa: CASSHGPGNMNTEAFF
j_call: TRBJ2-7; clone_size: .; v_call: TRBV7-6; d_call: TRBD1; cdr3_nt: TGTGCCAGCAGCTTCCGGGACAGGAATCGTTACGAGCAGTACTTC; cdr3_aa: CASSFRDRNRYEQYF
j_call: TRBJ2-1; clone_size: .; v_call: TRBV18; d_call: .; cdr3_nt: TGTGCCAGCTCTCCCGAGGCCACTATCCATGAGCAGTTCTTC; cdr3_aa: CASSPEATIHEQFF